The clone carrying this T cell receptor beta chain occurred many times. Its antigen is not known. This sample is part of a study of neurological immune-mediated disorders. Time point: longitudinal time-point 2. The unsorted libraries originated from 2 million PBMCs kept at -80 C. TCRdb re-analysed the 5' RACE reads in MiXCR, keeping a single row per CDR3 protein. The data hold 65,000 to 85,000 distinct CDR3 sequences, with 5.5% to 6.5% observed a single time. General study findings and limits: On phylogenetic grouping, the repertoires of 18 of 34 multiple sclerosis patients fell within one related-CDR3 cluster, constituting a possible signature.

Sequences were obtained from PBMCs. The sequence derives from an older woman with multiple sclerosis.

CDR3: CASSWWGATEAFF. The CDR3 nucleotides are TGTGCCAGCAGTTGGTGGGGGGCCACTGAAGCTTTCTTT. The genes are TRBV12-3 or TRBV12-4 and TRBJ1-1; D possibly corresponds to TRBD1 (6 bases). V gave up 4 bases and J gave up 4 bases, with 10 bases separating them. The CDR3 loop spans 13 amino acids.